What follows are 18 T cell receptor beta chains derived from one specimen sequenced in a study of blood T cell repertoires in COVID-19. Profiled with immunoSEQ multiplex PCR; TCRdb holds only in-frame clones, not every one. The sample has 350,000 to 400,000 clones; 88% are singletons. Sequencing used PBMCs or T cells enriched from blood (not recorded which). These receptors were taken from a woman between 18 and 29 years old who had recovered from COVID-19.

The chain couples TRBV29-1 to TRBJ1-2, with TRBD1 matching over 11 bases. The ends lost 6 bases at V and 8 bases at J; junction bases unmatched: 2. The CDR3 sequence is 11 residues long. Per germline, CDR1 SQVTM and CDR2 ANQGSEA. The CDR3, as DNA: TGCAGCGTAAGGACAGGGGGCGGCTACACCTTC. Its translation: CSVRTGGGYTF.

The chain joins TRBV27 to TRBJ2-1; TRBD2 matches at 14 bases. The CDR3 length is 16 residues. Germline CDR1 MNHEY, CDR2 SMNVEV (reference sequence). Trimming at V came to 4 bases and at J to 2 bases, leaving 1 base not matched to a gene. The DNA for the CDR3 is TGTGCCAGCAGTTGGACTAGCGGGGGGACCTACAATGAGCAGTTCTTC. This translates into CASSWTSGGTYNEQFF.

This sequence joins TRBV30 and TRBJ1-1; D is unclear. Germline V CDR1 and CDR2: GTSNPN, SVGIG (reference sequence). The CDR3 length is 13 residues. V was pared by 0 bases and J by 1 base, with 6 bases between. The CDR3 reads CAWSVHQNTEAFF. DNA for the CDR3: TGTGCCTGGAGTGTTCATCAGAACACTGAAGCTTTCTTT.

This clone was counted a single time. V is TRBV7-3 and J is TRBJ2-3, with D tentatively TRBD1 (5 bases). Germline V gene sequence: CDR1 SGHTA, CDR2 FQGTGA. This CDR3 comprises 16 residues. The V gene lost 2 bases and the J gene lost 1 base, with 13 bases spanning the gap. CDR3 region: CASSLSRDEGTDTQYF. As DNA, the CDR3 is TGTGCCAGCAGCTTATCCAGGGATGAAGGCACAGATACGCAGTATTTT.

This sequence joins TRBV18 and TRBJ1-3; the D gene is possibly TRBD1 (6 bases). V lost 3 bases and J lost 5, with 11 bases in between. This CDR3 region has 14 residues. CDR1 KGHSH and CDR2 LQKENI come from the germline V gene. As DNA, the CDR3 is TGTGCCAGCTCACCCCGGGACACAAGAAACACCATATATTTT. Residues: CASSPRDTRNTIYF.

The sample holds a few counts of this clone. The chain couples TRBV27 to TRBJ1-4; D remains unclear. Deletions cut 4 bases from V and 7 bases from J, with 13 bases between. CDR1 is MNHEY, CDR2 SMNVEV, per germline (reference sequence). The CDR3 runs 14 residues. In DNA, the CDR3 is TGTGCCAGCAGTTATTTCGGGGTTGGTGAAAAACTGTTTTTT. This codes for CASSYFGVGEKLFF.

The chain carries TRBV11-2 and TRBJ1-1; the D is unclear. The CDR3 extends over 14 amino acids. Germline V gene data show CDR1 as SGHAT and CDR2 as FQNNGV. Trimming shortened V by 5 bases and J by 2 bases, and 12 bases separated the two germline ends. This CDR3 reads CASSQNTANTEAFF. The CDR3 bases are TGTGCCAGCAGCCAAAACACAGCAAACACTGAAGCTTTCTTT.

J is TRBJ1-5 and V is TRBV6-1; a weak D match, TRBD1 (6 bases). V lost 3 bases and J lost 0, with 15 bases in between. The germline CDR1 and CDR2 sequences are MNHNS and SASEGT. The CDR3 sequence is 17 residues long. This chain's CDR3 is CASSDYWGGHSNQPQHF. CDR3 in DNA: TGTGCCAGCAGTGACTACTGGGGGGGGCATAGCAATCAGCCCCAGCATTTT.

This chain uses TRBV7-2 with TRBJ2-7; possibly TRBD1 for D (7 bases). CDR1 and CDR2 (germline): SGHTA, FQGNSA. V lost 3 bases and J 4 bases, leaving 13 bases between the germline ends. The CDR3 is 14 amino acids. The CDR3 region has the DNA TGTGCCAGCAGCTTTGGAGGGGGCTTTTACGAGCAGTACTTC. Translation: CASSFGGGFYEQYF.

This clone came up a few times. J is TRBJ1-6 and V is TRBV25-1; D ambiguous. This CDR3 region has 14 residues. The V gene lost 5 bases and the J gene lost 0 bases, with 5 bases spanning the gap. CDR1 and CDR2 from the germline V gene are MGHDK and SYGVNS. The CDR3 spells CASSWSSYNSPLHF. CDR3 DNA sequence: TGTGCCAGCAGTTGGAGCTCCTATAATTCACCCCTCCACTTT. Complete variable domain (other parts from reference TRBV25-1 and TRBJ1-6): EADIYQTPRYLVIGTGKKITLECSQTMGHDKMYWYQQDPGMELHLIHYSYGVNSTEKGDLSSESTVSRIRTEHFPLTLESARPSHTSQYLCASSWSSYNSPLHFGNGTRLTVT.

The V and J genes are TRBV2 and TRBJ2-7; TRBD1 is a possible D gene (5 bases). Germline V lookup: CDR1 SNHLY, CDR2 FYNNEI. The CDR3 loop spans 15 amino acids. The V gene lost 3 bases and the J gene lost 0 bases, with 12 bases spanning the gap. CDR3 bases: TGTGCCAGCAGTGATGTAGGCAGGGACTCCTACGAGCAGTACTTC. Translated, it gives CASSDVGRDSYEQYF.

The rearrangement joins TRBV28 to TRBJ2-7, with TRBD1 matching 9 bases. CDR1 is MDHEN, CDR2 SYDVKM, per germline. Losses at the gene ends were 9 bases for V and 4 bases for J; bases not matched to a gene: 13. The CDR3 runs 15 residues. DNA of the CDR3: TGTGCCAGTGGGCCCCAGGGACAGGGCCATTACGAGCAGTACTTC. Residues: CASGPQGQGHYEQYF.

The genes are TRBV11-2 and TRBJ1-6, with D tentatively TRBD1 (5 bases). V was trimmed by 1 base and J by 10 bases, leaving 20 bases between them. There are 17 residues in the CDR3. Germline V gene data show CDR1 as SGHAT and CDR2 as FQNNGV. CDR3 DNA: TGTGCCAGCAGCTTAGTAGGGCTATCGGGGGATATATCACCCCTCCACTTT. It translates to CASSLVGLSGDISPLHF.

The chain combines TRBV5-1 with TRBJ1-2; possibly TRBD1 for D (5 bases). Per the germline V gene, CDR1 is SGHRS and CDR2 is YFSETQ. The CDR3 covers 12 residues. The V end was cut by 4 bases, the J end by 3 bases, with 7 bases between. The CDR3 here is CASSRTHYGYTF. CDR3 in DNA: TGCGCCAGCAGCCGGACACACTATGGCTACACCTTC.

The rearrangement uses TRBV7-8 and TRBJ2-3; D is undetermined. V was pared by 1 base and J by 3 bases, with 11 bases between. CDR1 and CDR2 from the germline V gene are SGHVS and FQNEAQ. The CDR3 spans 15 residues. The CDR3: CASSLGVAVTDTQYF. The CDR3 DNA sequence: TGTGCCAGCAGCTTAGGGGTAGCAGTAACAGATACGCAGTATTTT.

CDR3 coding DNA: TGTGCCAGCAGCACTATGGACAGGGACAAAAACATTCAGTACTTC. Protein product: CASSTMDRDKNIQYF. The rearrangement uses TRBV5-4 and TRBJ2-4; 8 bases map to TRBD1. The trim removed 4 bases at V and 3 bases at J, leaving 6 bases unmatched. In germline, CDR1 is SGHNT, CDR2 YYREEE (reference sequence). The CDR3 covers 15 residues.

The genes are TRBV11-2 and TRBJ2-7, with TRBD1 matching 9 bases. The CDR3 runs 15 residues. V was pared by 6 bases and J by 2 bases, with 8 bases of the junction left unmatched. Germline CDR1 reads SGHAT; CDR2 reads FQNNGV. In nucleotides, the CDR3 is TGTGCCAGCAGTCCCGGGACAGGGAGGGCCTACGAGCAGTACTTC. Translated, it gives CASSPGTGRAYEQYF.

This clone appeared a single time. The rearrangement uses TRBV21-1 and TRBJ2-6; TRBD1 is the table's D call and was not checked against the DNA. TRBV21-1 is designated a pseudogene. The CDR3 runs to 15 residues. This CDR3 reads CASSPTGAGANVLTF. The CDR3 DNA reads TGTGCCAGCAGTCCAACAGGGGCAGGGGCCAACGTCCTGACTTTC.